This paragraph covers one T cell receptor beta chain sequence. The antigen is undetermined. The study sampled nominally healthy donors, though unrecorded immune exposures were likely. These data are taken from a study of cytomegalovirus exposure and HLA in healthy donors. Study outcomes and limitations: Later, TCR association rates were found to vary by HLA locus, highest for DRB1 and lowest for HLA-C. Per a later analysis, about 17,000 TCR beta sequences showed association with HLA alleles at 0.05 false discovery rate. Most TCR sequences showed up rarely, but some public TCRs showed up in many donors.

The PCR used 60 Vbeta and 13 Jbeta primers. The table came from immunoSEQ multiplex PCR; TCRdb's copy has only in-frame clones and leaves some out. The data show roughly 150,000 clones, about 80% seen once. V was pared by 7 bases and J by 5 bases, with 6 bases between. Germline V CDR1 and CDR2: PRHDT, FYEKMQ (reference sequence). The CDR3 has 11 residues. This TCR was recovered from a young man in good health and CMV-seronegative. The chain is built from TRBV13 and TRBJ2-1; D perhaps matches TRBD2 (5 bases). What was sequenced was PBMCs. The CDR3 loop reads CASMGDNEQFF. The CDR3 DNA reads TGTGCCAGCATGGGAGACAATGAGCAGTTCTTC.